This T cell receptor beta chain was obtained from a study of technical replicates of blood from a handful of donors (dated by TCRdb to about 2017). V loses 2 bases, J loses 2 bases, and the germline ends lie 6 bases apart. The CDR1 and CDR2 encoded by the germline V gene are SNHLY and FYNNEI. The CDR3 spans 13 residues, from the cysteine through the phenylalanine. The kept DNA is CDR3 alone, 39 bases in frame from the first base. A remark on this clone: It lacks a known antigen. No base qualities exist here, and no much larger clone lies one base off it.

Libraries were constructed by the immunoSEQ multiplex PCR assay. TCRdb took over this immuneACCESS table, retaining in-frame rearrangements with V and J assigned. Such tables are incomplete; in checked studies, under half of the missing clones stem from an unresolved V gene, and the remainder is unexplained. This sample lists over 60,000 clones; around nine tenths were detected once. Of the sample, approximately 5% is held by the ten largest clones. This TCR came from a human donor in good health. Some clones in this sample may be carry-over from other donors' samples. The sequenced sample consisted of PBMCs. The chain couples TRBV2 to TRBJ1-2; a confident D gene designation cannot be given. The DNA is TGTGCCAGCAGTGAAAGTCAGAACTATGGCTACACCTTC. The translation is CASSESQNYGYTF.